This is a list of T cell receptor beta chains from one sample in a study of blood T cell repertoires in COVID-19. Clones were read by immunoSEQ multiplex PCR, and TCRdb kept only the in-frame ones, dropping some. The data contain tens of thousands of clones, 70% to 90% of them singletons. The specimen sequenced was peripheral blood. These receptors were taken from a human donor in a cohort sampled during active COVID-19. Each CDR3 is given with its conserved first and last residue. D genes are given only for firm matches. Size is omitted from some rows. Given values are once, few, many or a class for expanded clones.

v_call	clone_size	d_call	j_call	cdr3_nt	cdr3_aa
TRBV10-2	once	NA	TRBJ2-7	TGCGCCAGCAGTGAGTCGACAACCTACGAGCAGTACTTC	CASSESTTYEQYF
TRBV5-1	NA	NA	TRBJ1-1	TGCGCCAGCAGCCTACGCGGTGGAACCACTGAAGCTTTCTTT	CASSLRGGTTEAFF
TRBV28	NA	TRBD1	TRBJ2-6	TGTGCCAGCAGCACAGGGGAGTCTGGGGCCAACGTCCTGACTTTC	CASSTGESGANVLTF
TRBV19	NA	NA	TRBJ1-1	TGTGCCAGTCGTAGCAGAACGAACACTGAAGCTTTCTTT	CASRSRTNTEAFF
TRBV24-1	NA	TRBD2	TRBJ2-1	TGTGCCCCGGGAGGGGCCCCCAATGAGCAGTTCTTC	CAPGGAPNEQFF
TRBV2	NA	TRBD1	TRBJ1-5	TGTGCCAGCAGTGAGTCCGGACAGGCCAATCAGCCCCAGCATTTT	CASSESGQANQPQHF
TRBV18	NA	NA	TRBJ2-5	TGTGCCAGCTCACCACGACAGCAAGAAGAGACCCAGTACTTC	CASSPRQQEETQYF
TRBV5-1	NA	TRBD1	TRBJ2-5	TGCGCCAGCAGCATACCTACAGGGGGGACAGAGACCCAGTACTTC	CASSIPTGGTETQYF
TRBV10-1	NA	TRBD1	TRBJ1-1	TGCGCCAGCAGTGCGGACAGGGGAACTGAAGCTTTCTTT	CASSADRGTEAFF
TRBV9	NA	NA	TRBJ2-1	TGTGCCAGCGGAGGGTTCGATGAGCAGTTCTTC	CASGGFDEQFF
TRBV29-1	NA	TRBD1	TRBJ2-2	TGCAGCGTAGGGGACAGAATGAACACCGGGGAGCTGTTTTTT	CSVGDRMNTGELFF
TRBV3-1/TRBV3-2	NA	NA	TRBJ2-5	TGTGCCAGCAGCCAAGATTCCGGGTGGGAGACCCAGTACTTC	CASSQDSGWETQYF
TRBV30	few	NA	TRBJ2-1	TGTGCCTGGAGTCTAGGACTATCCTTCAATGAGCAGTTCTTC	CAWSLGLSFNEQFF
TRBV6-5	NA	TRBD1	TRBJ2-7	TGTGCCAGCCGAGGGGGCCTCGCCTACGAGCAGTACTTC	CASRGGLAYEQYF
TRBV5-6	once	NA	TRBJ1-4	TGTGCCAGCAGCTTGACTGCAACTAATGAAAAACTGTTTTTT	CASSLTATNEKLFF
TRBV2	NA	NA	TRBJ1-6	TGTGCCAGCAGTGAAGCGTTCGGACTGCCAAGCTCCTATAATTCACCCCTCCACTTT	CASSEAFGLPSSYNSPLHF
TRBV19	NA	TRBD1	TRBJ2-2	TGTGCCAGTAGTTTCCAGACAGGGACCACCGGGGAGCTGTTTTTT	CASSFQTGTTGELFF
TRBV12-3/TRBV12-4	NA	TRBD2	TRBJ2-7	TGTGCCAGCGGGAGGGGCTTCTACGAGCAGTACTTC	CASGRGFYEQYF
TRBV19	few	NA	TRBJ1-1	TGTGCCAGTAGTATAGGAACGACAGGTTCGGACACTGAAGCTTTCTTT	CASSIGTTGSDTEAFF
TRBV7-9	NA	TRBD1	TRBJ2-7	TGTGCCAGCAGCTTAGTTGGGACAGGTCGGCGCTACGAGCAGTACTTC	CASSLVGTGRRYEQYF
TRBV30	NA	NA	TRBJ1-5	TGTGCCTGGAGTGCCACCCAGGGGATTCAGCCCCAGCATTTT	CAWSATQGIQPQHF
TRBV5-6	NA	NA	TRBJ1-1	TGTGCCAGCAGCTCTGGACAGTCGAACACTGAAGCTTTCTTT	CASSSGQSNTEAFF
TRBV11-2	NA	NA	TRBJ1-1	TGTGCCAGCAGCCAAACAGGGTCGAACACTGAAGCTTTCTTT	CASSQTGSNTEAFF
TRBV2	NA	NA	TRBJ1-1	TGTGCCAGCAGTGAAATGGCAGAGGTCAACACTGAAGCTTTCTTT	CASSEMAEVNTEAFF
TRBV2	few	NA	TRBJ1-2	TGTGCCAGCAGAGGCGGGTCGTCTAACTATGGCTACACCTTC	CASRGGSSNYGYTF
TRBV18	NA	NA	TRBJ1-2	TGTGCCAGCTCACCGGGACAATATTACGGCTACACCTTC	CASSPGQYYGYTF
TRBV11-2	NA	NA	TRBJ2-2	TGTGCCAGCAGCTTTTCAGGAAACACCGGGGAGCTGTTTTTT	CASSFSGNTGELFF
TRBV19	once	NA	TRBJ2-2	TGTGCCAGTAGTCACCGGGACACTCACACCGGGGAGCTGTTTTTT	CASSHRDTHTGELFF
TRBV27	few	TRBD1	TRBJ1-6	TGTGCCAGCCGCGAACTTTGGACAGGGGTTAATTCACCCCTCCACTTT	CASRELWTGVNSPLHF
TRBV5-5	once	NA	TRBJ2-7	TGTGCCAGCAACCCTGGGGGCGGGCGGTCCTACGAGCAGTACTTC	CASNPGGGRSYEQYF
TRBV5-5	NA	TRBD1	TRBJ1-1	TGTGCCAGCAGCCGTAGATGGGACAGTGTCTCGAACACTGAAGCTTTCTTT	CASSRRWDSVSNTEAFF
TRBV21-1	NA	NA	TRBJ2-7	TGTGCCAGCAGCTCCCGGGACAGGGAAGTCCGCGAGCAGTACTTC	CASSSRDREVREQYF
TRBV12-3/TRBV12-4	NA	NA	TRBJ2-1	TGTGCCAGCAGTTTAGGCGGTACTGAGCAGTTCTTC	CASSLGGTEQFF
TRBV5-6	NA	NA	TRBJ2-7	TGTGCCAGCAGCTTGGAACTCGTCTCCGAGCAGTACTTC	CASSLELVSEQYF
TRBV6-5	NA	NA	TRBJ1-6	TGTGCCAGCAGACAGGATCGTTCACCCCTCCACTTT	CASRQDRSPLHF
TRBV30	NA	TRBD1	TRBJ1-5	TGTGCCTGGAGCATAGGACAGGGAGGCCAGCCCCAGCATTTT	CAWSIGQGGQPQHF
TRBV4-1	NA	NA	TRBJ1-4	TGCGCCAGCAGCCAAGTATCCAATGAAAAACTGTTTTTT	CASSQVSNEKLFF
TRBV11-1	NA	TRBD2	TRBJ2-5	TGTGCCAGCAGCGAACACGGGGGAGGGACGGAGACCCAGTACTTC	CASSEHGGGTETQYF
TRBV6-5	NA	NA	TRBJ1-5	TGTGCCAGCAAAATTGAGATGAATCAGCCCCAGCATTTT	CASKIEMNQPQHF
TRBV3-1/TRBV3-2	NA	NA	TRBJ2-7	TGTGCCAGCAGCCAACTCGGTTCCTATTTTAAAGCCGGCGAGCAGTACTTC	CASSQLGSYFKAGEQYF
TRBV6-6	NA	TRBD1	TRBJ1-4	TGTGCCAGCAGTCGACAGGGGGCAGGCGCGAATGAAAAACTGTTTTTT	CASSRQGAGANEKLFF
TRBV27	once	TRBD1	TRBJ2-7	TGTGCCAGCAGTGTATACTACCCGGGACAGAGCTCCTACGAGCAGTACTTC	CASSVYYPGQSSYEQYF
TRBV3-1/TRBV3-2	NA	NA	TRBJ1-2	TGTGCCAGCAGCACCGGGACTTCGGGCTATGGCTACACCTTC	CASSTGTSGYGYTF
TRBV27	once	NA	TRBJ2-5	TGTGCCAGCAGTTTGATGCAACTCAAAGAGACCCAGTACTTC	CASSLMQLKETQYF
TRBV7-9	NA	NA	TRBJ2-1	TGTGCCAGCAGGGAGACCGGGACAAACAATGAGCAGTTCTTC	CASRETGTNNEQFF
TRBV2	few	TRBD1	TRBJ1-5	TGTGCCAGCAGTGGACAGGGGGGGAATCAGCCCCAGCATTTT	CASSGQGGNQPQHF
TRBV5-1	NA	TRBD2	TRBJ2-3	TGCGCCAGCAGCCGGACTAGCGGTCGTACAGATACGCAGTATTTT	CASSRTSGRTDTQYF
TRBV18	NA	TRBD1	TRBJ1-5	TGTGCCAGCTCACCCACAGGGGTCGGCAATCAGCCCCAGCATTTT	CASSPTGVGNQPQHF
TRBV19	NA	TRBD1	TRBJ1-3	TGTGCCAGTAAGAAACAGGGGTCTGGAAACACCATATATTTT	CASKKQGSGNTIYF
TRBV28	NA	NA	TRBJ2-3	TGTGCCAGCAGTTTAGGCCAGGGGACCCACATCGCTACGCAGTATTTT	CASSLGQGTHIATQYF
TRBV29-1	NA	NA	TRBJ1-5	TGCAGCGTTGAGTCAGTGGGCCAGCCCCAGCATTTT	CSVESVGQPQHF
TRBV5-1	NA	TRBD2	TRBJ2-7	TGCGCCAGCAGCTTGGATCCTAGCGGGAGAGGCGAGCAGTACTTC	CASSLDPSGRGEQYF